This T cell receptor beta chain comes out of a study of TIL therapy for anti-PD-1-resistant metastatic lung cancer. The immunoSEQ assay was v3. Method: immunoSEQ multiplex PCR; TCRdb's copy keeps in-frame clones and lacks some. The table shows 95,000 or so clones, with roughly two thirds occurring only once. The germline V gene encodes CDR1 SGHDT and CDR2 YYEEEE. The CDR3 consists of 11 residues. The junction had 3 bases not matched to a gene; V was cut back by 4 bases and J by 13 bases. Time point of the sample: pre-treatment sample, taken before nivolumab and TIL therapy. Tumor tissue came from excised metastases, mostly pleural nodules or supraclavicular lymph nodes.

The chain is built from TRBV5-6 and TRBJ2-3; TRBD1 aligns across 10 bases. The sample here was tumor tissue, taken at baseline. The clonotype was recovered from a person aged 25-85 years with non-small cell lung cancer. CDR3: CASSQGQGKYF. DNA of the CDR3: TGTGCCAGCAGCCAGGGACAGGGGAAGTATTTT.